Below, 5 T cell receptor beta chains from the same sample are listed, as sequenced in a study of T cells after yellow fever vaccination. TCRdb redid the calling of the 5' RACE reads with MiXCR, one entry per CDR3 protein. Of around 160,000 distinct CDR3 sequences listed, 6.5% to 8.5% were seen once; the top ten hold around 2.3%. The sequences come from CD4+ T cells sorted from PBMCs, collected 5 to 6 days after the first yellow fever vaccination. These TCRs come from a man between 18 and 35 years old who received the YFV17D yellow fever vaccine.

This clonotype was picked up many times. The CDR3 DNA follows: TGTGCCAGCAGCTTAGACCAGACAGATACGCAGTATTTT. It specifies CASSLDQTDTQYF. The J gene is TRBJ2-3, the V gene TRBV7-9; no definite D call. CDR1 SEHNR and CDR2 FQNEAQ come from the germline V gene (reference sequence). There are 13 residues in the CDR3. The V and J ends lost 1 base and 3 bases respectively, with 5 bases between them.

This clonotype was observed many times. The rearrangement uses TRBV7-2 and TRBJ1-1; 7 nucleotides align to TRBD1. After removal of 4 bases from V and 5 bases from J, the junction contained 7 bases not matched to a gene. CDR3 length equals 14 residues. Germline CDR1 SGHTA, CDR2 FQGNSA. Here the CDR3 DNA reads TGTGCCAGCAGCTCAACAGGGGTGGGGACTGAAGCTTTCTTT. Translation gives CASSSTGVGTEAFF.

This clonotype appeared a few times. This CDR3 is CASSYSGGNTGELFF. For the CDR3, the DNA is TGTGCCAGCAGTTATAGCGGGGGGAACACCGGGGAGCTGTTTTTT. V usage is TRBV7-8 and J usage is TRBJ2-2; 9 bases fit TRBD2. CDR3 length: 15 residues. V lost 6 bases and J lost 1; bases outside the gene matches: 3. Germline loops: CDR1 SGHVS, CDR2 FQNEAQ.

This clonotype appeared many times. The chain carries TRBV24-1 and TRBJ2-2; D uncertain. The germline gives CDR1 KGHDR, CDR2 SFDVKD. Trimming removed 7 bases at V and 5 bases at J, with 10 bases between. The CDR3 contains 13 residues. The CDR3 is CATRSDGTGELFF. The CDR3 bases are TGTGCCACCAGGTCGGACGGGACCGGGGAGCTGTTTTTT.

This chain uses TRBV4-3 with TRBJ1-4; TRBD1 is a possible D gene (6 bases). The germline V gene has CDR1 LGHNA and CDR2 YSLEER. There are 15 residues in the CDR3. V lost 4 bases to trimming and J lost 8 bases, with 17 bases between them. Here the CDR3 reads CASSPTWGAEEKLFF. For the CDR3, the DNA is TGCGCCAGCAGCCCAACGTGGGGGGCGGAGGAAAAACTGTTTTTT.